Listed below are T cell receptor beta chains from one sample, sequenced in a study of T cells after posttransplantation cyclophosphamide. TCRdb keeps only in-frame clones here, not all; method: immunoSEQ multiplex PCR. The sample gives 25,000 to 35,000 clones, 85% to 90% of which show up once; just under 15% is in the top ten. Sequencing was performed on PBMCs. These receptors were obtained from a woman aged 40 to 50 with a blood cancer, CMV-positive, and with a related stem cell donor. Each CDR3 is given with its conserved first and last residue. The D gene is left open where the match is weak. Not all rows give a size; the values are once, few, many and, for expanded clones, a class.

>-|TRBV19|TRBJ2-3|TRBD1
CASSTGQGVVGDTQYF
TGTGCCAGTAGTACGGGACAGGGGGTAGTAGGAGATACGCAGTATTTT
>-|TRBV27|TRBJ1-6|-
CASSFRRDSPLHF
TGTGCCAGCAGTTTTAGGCGGGATTCACCCCTCCACTTT
>-|TRBV6-5|TRBJ1-2|TRBD1
CASSFTGVNYGYTF
TGTGCCAGCAGTTTTACAGGGGTGAACTATGGCTACACCTTC
>-|TRBV18|TRBJ1-5|-
CASSPPNQPQHF
TGTGCCAGCTCACCCCCAAATCAGCCCCAGCATTTT
>-|TRBV28|TRBJ2-5|-
CASGPLIAEQETQYF
TGTGCCAGCGGGCCCTTAATAGCGGAACAAGAGACCCAGTACTTC
>-|TRBV11-1|TRBJ2-2|-
CASSLGRLGGELFF
TGTGCCAGCAGCCTAGGGAGGCTAGGCGGGGAGCTGTTTTTT
>-|TRBV11-3|TRBJ1-2|-
CASSFSAGRGYTF
TGTGCCAGCAGCTTTTCGGCAGGGAGGGGCTACACCTTC
>-|TRBV29-1|TRBJ2-5|TRBD1
CSGGQAQETQYF
TGCAGCGGGGGACAGGCCCAAGAGACCCAGTACTTC
>-|TRBV7-7|TRBJ2-7|TRBD1
CASSRRTGDHEQYF
TGTGCTAGCAGCCGACGGACAGGGGACCACGAGCAGTACTTC
>-|TRBV5-1|TRBJ2-7|TRBD1
CASSSGQGSHEQYF
TGCGCCAGCAGCTCGGGACAGGGTAGCCACGAGCAGTACTTC
>-|TRBV27|TRBJ1-1|-
CASSTKNTEAFF
TGTGCCAGCAGTACAAAGAACACTGAAGCTTTCTTT
>-|TRBV7-3|TRBJ1-1|TRBD1
CASSLSPGGVTEAFF
TGTGCCAGCAGCTTATCCCCAGGGGGCGTTACTGAAGCTTTCTTT
>-|TRBV7-8|TRBJ1-3|-
CASSLRMGSSGNTIYF
TGTGCCAGCAGCTTACGAATGGGGAGCTCTGGAAACACCATATATTTT
>-|TRBV5-6|TRBJ1-6|TRBD1
CASSYGTGDSPLHF
TGTGCCAGCAGCTACGGGACAGGGGATTCACCCCTCCACTTT
>-|TRBV11-3|TRBJ1-1|-
CASSFRAGREAFF
TGTGCCAGCAGCTTTCGAGCTGGGCGTGAAGCTTTCTTT
>once|TRBV29-1|TRBJ1-1|-
CSVVDRNMNTEAFF
TGCAGCGTCGTGGACAGAAATATGAACACTGAAGCTTTCTTT
>once|TRBV29-1|TRBJ1-1|-
CSATGRGNTEAFF
TGCAGCGCCACAGGAAGGGGGAACACTGAAGCTTTCTTT
>-|TRBV5-1|TRBJ2-3|TRBD1
CASSRGTGGLSSTDTQYF
TGCGCCAGCAGCAGGGGGACAGGGGGCCTTTCTAGCACAGATACGCAGTATTTT
>-|TRBV19|TRBJ1-2|TRBD1
CASSSRDRVEGYTF
TGTGCCAGTAGTTCCCGGGACAGGGTTGAAGGCTACACCTTC
>-|TRBV7-2|TRBJ2-3|-
CASSLDSYSTDTQYF
TGTGCCAGCAGCTTAGACAGCTATAGCACAGATACGCAGTATTTT
>-|TRBV27|TRBJ2-7|-
CASSWQATYEQYF
TGTGCCAGCAGTTGGCAGGCCACCTACGAGCAGTACTTC
>-|TRBV27|TRBJ2-7|TRBD1
CASSLLTGHYEQYF
TGTGCCAGCAGTCTCTTGACAGGGCACTACGAGCAGTACTTC
>few|TRBV2|TRBJ2-7|-
CASSPRSRYEQYF
TGTGCCAGCAGTCCCCGGTCCCGCTACGAGCAGTACTTC
>-|TRBV7-2|TRBJ2-3|TRBD1
CASSLNLAGGPILDTQYF
TGTGCCAGCAGCTTAAACCTCGCAGGGGGCCCAATCCTAGATACGCAGTATTTT
>-|TRBV4-3|TRBJ2-2|-
CASSYGAETGTGELFF
TGCGCCAGCAGTTATGGAGCCGAAACAGGGACCGGGGAGCTGTTTTTT
>-|TRBV7-8|TRBJ2-7|-
CASIPQGLLYEQYF
TGTGCCAGCATCCCACAGGGTTTGTTGTACGAGCAGTACTTC
>-|TRBV15|TRBJ1-2|-
CATSHPSEGPYGYTF
TGTGCCACCAGTCATCCATCGGAGGGGCCATATGGCTACACCTTC
>-|TRBV28|TRBJ2-7|-
CASSPVRQPYEQYF
TGTGCCAGCAGCCCTGTGAGGCAGCCCTACGAGCAGTACTTC
>-|TRBV6-1|TRBJ1-2|-
CASSDPGGRGYTF
TGTGCCAGCAGTGACCCGGGGGGCCGGGGCTACACCTTC
>-|TRBV6-1|TRBJ2-7|-
CASSEAWSSYEQYF
TGTGCCAGCAGTGAAGCCTGGAGCTCCTACGAGCAGTACTTC
>-|TRBV7-2|TRBJ2-7|TRBD2
CASSFFPGLANEQYF
TGTGCCAGCAGCTTTTTTCCGGGACTAGCGAACGAGCAGTACTTC
>-|TRBV4-1|TRBJ1-2|-
CASSQVVGYGYTF
TGCGCCAGCAGCCAAGTAGTCGGGTATGGCTACACCTTC
>once|TRBV29-1|TRBJ2-5|-
CAALALQETQYF
TGCGCAGCCTTGGCACTACAAGAGACCCAGTACTTC
>-|TRBV5-8|TRBJ2-4|TRBD1
CASSSNSGQGNIQYF
TGTGCCAGCAGCTCAAATTCGGGACAGGGTAACATTCAGTACTTC
>-|TRBV5-4|TRBJ2-3|TRBD1
CASSLGTGGGDTQYF
TGTGCCAGCAGCTTGGGGACAGGGGGAGGAGATACGCAGTATTTT
>-|TRBV4-2|TRBJ2-7|-
CASSQDTRVLSEQYF
TGTGCCAGCAGCCAAGATACCCGGGTTCTCTCCGAGCAGTACTTC
>few|TRBV10-3|TRBJ2-7|TRBD2
CATAGETYEQYF
TGTGCCACGGCGGGGGAAACCTACGAGCAGTACTTC
>-|TRBV4-2|TRBJ2-7|TRBD2
CASSQGMAGGGAYEQYF
TGTGCCAGCAGCCAAGGAATGGCCGGCGGGGGGGCCTACGAGCAGTACTTC
>-|TRBV7-3|TRBJ2-7|-
CASSLKWGPPYEQYF
TGTGCCAGCAGCTTAAAATGGGGGCCACCCTACGAGCAGTACTTC
>-|TRBV9|TRBJ1-2|-
CASSHLNTVQSGNYGYTF
TGTGCCAGCAGCCATCTCAATACGGTACAGAGCGGTAACTATGGCTACACCTTC
>-|TRBV5-1|TRBJ2-7|-
CASRLAGQEQYF
TGCGCCAGCCGATTGGCAGGACAAGAGCAGTACTTC